The 31 T cell receptor beta chains presented below share a single source sample, sequenced in a study of shared clonotypes between healthy human individuals. The protocol was immunoSEQ multiplex PCR, while the TCRdb copy is restricted to in-frame clones and leaves out a portion. Of about a million clones in the sample, roughly 80% were seen once. Sequenced material: memory CD4+ T cells sorted from blood. The sample's subset: CD45RA-negative fraction. Receptors were obtained from a man aged 18 to 29 in good health.

The chain joins TRBV13 to TRBJ2-3; D possibly matches TRBD1 or TRBD2 (5 bases each). CDR3 size: 15 residues. Germline CDR1 is PRHDT and CDR2 is FYEKMQ (reference sequence). Trimming took off 6 bases at V and 0 bases at J, with 13 bases between the two ends. CDR3 DNA: TGTGCCAGCAGTTCGGGGCCATCTAGCACAGATACGCAGTATTTT. As protein: CASSSGPSSTDTQYF.

The V gene is TRBV30, the J gene TRBJ1-1; D is uncertain. Germline assignment: CDR1 GTSNPN and CDR2 SVGIG (reference sequence). This CDR3 comprises 11 residues. The germline V and J ends were trimmed by 7 bases and 7 bases, with 13 bases remaining between them. The CDR3 here is CASGVGLEAFF. CDR3 coding DNA: TGTGCCTCGGGAGTGGGCCTTGAAGCTTTCTTT.

On this clone: A much larger clone is a single base away; this may be a read error. The rearrangement joins TRBV6-6 to TRBJ2-7, with 7 bases fitting TRBD2. Germline V lookup: CDR1 MNHNY, CDR2 SVGAGI (reference sequence). Losses at the gene ends were 8 bases for V and 2 bases for J; bases not matched to a gene: 0. The CDR3 contains 11 residues. The CDR3 DNA follows: TGTGCCAGCGGGAGGGCCTACGAGCAGTACTTC. It translates to CASGRAYEQYF.

The rearrangement uses TRBV30 and TRBJ2-5, with 7 bases fitting TRBD2. CDR1 is GTSNPN, CDR2 SVGIG, per germline (reference sequence). CDR3 length equals 16 residues. After removal of 5 bases from V and 0 bases from J, the junction contained 12 bases not matched to a gene. Here the CDR3 DNA reads TGTGCCTGGTCCAGCGGGAAGGGCCTGTACCAAGAGACCCAGTACTTC. Protein: CAWSSGKGLYQETQYF.

The chain carries TRBV27 and TRBJ1-2; maybe TRBD1 (5 bases). Germline values: CDR1 MNHEY, CDR2 SMNVEV (reference sequence). The CDR3 runs to 15 residues. With 0 bases removed from V and 4 bases from J, the gap between germline ends came to 12 bases. Here the CDR3 DNA reads TGTGCCAGCAGTTTATCAAGGGTCCAGGGCTATGGCTACACCTTC. Protein product: CASSLSRVQGYGYTF.

A single count supports this clone. The V gene is TRBV7-3, the J gene TRBJ2-7; D unresolved. The germline V gene encodes CDR1 SGHTA and CDR2 FQGTGA. CDR3 length equals 12 residues. V was trimmed by 4 bases and J by 13 bases, leaving 17 bases between them. This chain's CDR3 is CASSSPPGPPYF. The CDR3 region has the DNA TGTGCCAGCAGCTCCCCACCGGGCCCCCCTTACTTC.

DNA for the CDR3: TGTGCCAGCAGTTACTCTCCGGCAAACACCGGGGAGCTGTTTTTT. Protein product: CASSYSPANTGELFF. The chain combines TRBV6-6 with TRBJ2-2; D remains unclear. Germline V CDR1 and CDR2: MNHNY, SVGAGI (reference sequence). V shed 0 bases and J shed 2 bases, with 7 bases lying between them. This CDR3 has 15 residues.

CDR3 nucleotides: TGCGCCAGCAGCCAAGAGTACACTAGCGGGGCTAGCACAGATACGCAGTATTTT. It codes for CASSQEYTSGASTDTQYF. V is TRBV4-3 and J is TRBJ2-3; TRBD2 matches 10 bases. Trimming took 0 bases from V and 0 from J; bases not matched to a gene: 6. The CDR3 is 18 residues long. The germline V gene encodes CDR1 LGHNA and CDR2 YSLEER.

V is TRBV30 and J is TRBJ2-5, with a weak D call TRBD1 (7 bases). This CDR3 comprises 12 residues. From germline, CDR1 is GTSNPN and CDR2 SVGIG (reference sequence). Trimming stripped 2 bases from V and 11 bases from J, with 15 bases between. CDR3 coding DNA: TGTGCCTGGAGTCCAACACAGGGGAGGCAGTACTTC. It yields the protein CAWSPTQGRQYF.

V is TRBV5-5 and J is TRBJ1-1; D possibly corresponds to TRBD1 (6 bases). The V gene's germline CDR1 is SGHKS and CDR2 YYEKEE (reference sequence). The CDR3 has 13 residues. Trimming cost V 5 bases and J 4 bases, with 12 bases left between them. CDR3 loop: CASSSDSFTEAFF. The CDR3 DNA reads as TGTGCCAGCAGTTCGGACAGCTTCACTGAAGCTTTCTTT.

The chain couples TRBV30 to TRBJ1-2; 9 nucleotides agree with TRBD1. Germline CDR1 and CDR2: GTSNPN and SVGIG (reference sequence). The CDR3 is 13 amino acids. J lost 2 bases, V lost 3 bases, and 1 base had no gene match. In nucleotides, the CDR3 is TGTGCCTGGAGACAGGGGGCGAACTATGGCTACACCTTC. It specifies CAWRQGANYGYTF.

This chain connects TRBV28 to TRBJ2-3; perhaps TRBD2 as D (6 bases). Per germline, CDR1 MDHEN and CDR2 SYDVKM. This CDR3 has 16 amino acids. Trimming removed 6 bases from V and 3 bases from J, with 19 bases in between. The chain's CDR3 is CASSNSNLAPTDTQYF. CDR3 DNA sequence: TGTGCCAGCAGCAATTCAAATCTAGCGCCAACAGATACGCAGTATTTT.

This chain links TRBV9 with TRBJ2-1, with D possibly being TRBD2 (6 bases). The CDR3 spans 16 residues. The V gene lost 4 bases and the J gene lost 4 bases, with 18 bases spanning the gap. CDR1 SGDLS and CDR2 YYNGEE come from the germline V gene. In DNA form, the CDR3 reads TGTGCCAGCAGCCCGGGACTCCCTCCGTTGTACAATGAGCAGTTCTTC. This translates into CASSPGLPPLYNEQFF.

The chain uses TRBV5-4 and TRBJ2-5, with D perhaps TRBD2 (5 bases). The germline V and J ends were trimmed by 3 bases and 4 bases, with 13 bases remaining between them. The CDR3 sequence is 14 residues long. CDR1 SGHNT and CDR2 YYREEE come from the germline V gene (reference sequence). The CDR3 DNA reads as TGTGCCAGCAGCTCAATCGAGGGCCGAGAGACCCAGTACTTC. Protein: CASSSIEGRETQYF.

This clone was counted at least ten times. Other DNA sequences in the same sample also yield this CDR3. CDR3 nucleotide sequence: TGTGCCAGCAGCGTAGGGGAGTACAATGAGCAGTTCTTC. Residues: CASSVGEYNEQFF. The chain combines TRBV9 with TRBJ2-1, with a tentative D call TRBD2 (5 bases). The V gene lost 0 bases and the J gene lost 4 bases, with 5 bases spanning the gap. Germline CDR1 and CDR2: SGDLS and YYNGEE. The CDR3 totals 13 residues.

V usage is TRBV5-1 and J usage is TRBJ2-3; 9 bases match TRBD2. The CDR3 contains 16 residues. CDR1 SGHRS and CDR2 YFSETQ come from the germline V gene. The ends lost 0 bases at V and 6 bases at J; junction bases unmatched: 8. The DNA of the CDR3 is TGCGCCAGCAGCTTGGGGTCGGCGGGAGGGGTTGATACGCAGTATTTT. It is translated as CASSLGSAGGVDTQYF.

The V and J genes are TRBV4-2 and TRBJ2-1; 16 bases are a match to TRBD2. The CDR3 is made up of 17 amino acids. The junction had 9 bases not matched to a gene; V was cut back by 4 bases and J by 9 bases. Germline CDR1 is LGHNA and CDR2 is YNFKEQ. CDR3 DNA sequence: TGTGCCAGCAGCCTTGGGACTAGCGGGGGGGCCGGCAGTGAGCAGTTCTTC. Its translation: CASSLGTSGGAGSEQFF.

The V and J genes are TRBV28 and TRBJ1-6, with no clear D. The CDR3 loop spans 14 amino acids. Germline CDR1 MDHEN, CDR2 SYDVKM. Trimming pared 2 bases from V and 5 bases from J, leaving 7 bases between. CDR3: CASSLAGNNSPLHF. CDR3 DNA: TGTGCCAGCAGTTTAGCGGGGAATAATTCACCCCTCCACTTT. Together with reference TRBV28 and TRBJ1-6, the CDR3 gives the full variable domain: DVKVTQSSRYLVKRTGEKVFLECVQDMDHENMFWYRQDPGLGLRLIYFSYDVKMKEKGDIPEGYSVSREKKERFSLILESASTNQTSMYLCASSLAGNNSPLHFGNGTRLTVT.

This chain links TRBV7-9 with TRBJ2-7, with D uncertain. The CDR3 spans 13 residues. Germline loops: CDR1 SEHNR, CDR2 FQNEAQ (reference sequence). Trimming took 1 base from V and 6 from J, leaving 10 bases between them. CDR3 in amino acids: CASSLVGSFEQYF. The CDR3 DNA sequence: TGTGCCAGCAGCTTAGTCGGATCGTTCGAGCAGTACTTC. The entire variable domain, with the rest obtained from reference TRBV7-9 and TRBJ2-7, is as follows: DTGVSQNPRHKITKRGQNVTFRCDPISEHNRLYWYRQTLGQGPEFLTYFQNEAQLEKSRLLSDRFSAERPKGSFSTLEIQRTEQGDSAMYLCASSLVGSFEQYFGPGTRLTVT.

The chain recombines TRBV18 with TRBJ2-5, with 10 positions matching TRBD1. The V gene end was trimmed by 3 bases and the J gene end by 3 bases; junction bases not matched to a gene: 7. The CDR3 loop spans 16 amino acids. Germline CDR1 is KGHSH and CDR2 is LQKENI. Here the CDR3 reads CASSPGTGVMEETQYF. For the CDR3, the DNA is TGTGCCAGCTCACCTGGGACAGGGGTGATGGAAGAGACCCAGTACTTC.

The chain links TRBV2 to TRBJ1-2; 10 nucleotides line up with TRBD1. The germline CDR1 and CDR2 sequences are SNHLY and FYNNEI. CDR3 size: 14 residues. V lost 7 bases to trimming and J lost 6 bases; unmatched junction nucleotides: 8. CDR3 sequence reads: CASNRDRGMDGYTF. In DNA form, the CDR3 reads TGTGCCAGCAATAGGGACAGGGGAATGGATGGCTACACCTTC. Supplemented by reference TRBV2 and TRBJ1-2, the full variable domain reads EPEVTQTPSHQVTQMGQEVILRCVPISNHLYFYWYRQILGQKVEFLVSFYNNEISEKSEIFDDQFSVERPDGSNFTLKIRSTKLEDSAMYFCASNRDRGMDGYTFGSGTRLTVV.

The rearrangement joins TRBV5-6 to TRBJ1-4; D ambiguous. Trimming pared 2 bases from V and 4 bases from J, leaving 9 bases between. Per the germline V gene, CDR1 is SGHDT and CDR2 is YYEEEE. The CDR3 has 14 amino acids. CDR3 loop: CASSFGHNNEKLFF. In nucleotides, the CDR3 is TGTGCCAGCAGCTTCGGCCATAATAATGAAAAACTGTTTTTT.

The chain joins TRBV18 to TRBJ2-2, with D hard to call. Germline V lookup: CDR1 KGHSH, CDR2 LQKENI. Trimming took off 5 bases at V and 3 bases at J, with 10 bases between the two ends. The CDR3 is made up of 14 amino acids. This CDR3 reads CASSSTIDTGELFF. CDR3 bases: TGTGCCAGCTCATCTACGATTGACACCGGGGAGCTGTTTTTT.

V usage is TRBV11-2 and J usage is TRBJ2-7, with 15 nucleotides matching TRBD2. CDR1 is SGHAT, CDR2 FQNNGV, per germline. CDR3 length: 18 amino acids. J was trimmed by 0 bases and V by 5 bases; bases with no gene match: 8. This CDR3 reads CASSDPGLAGGGSYEQYF. The CDR3 region has the DNA TGTGCCAGCAGCGATCCGGGACTAGCGGGAGGCGGCTCCTACGAGCAGTACTTC.

The chain couples TRBV5-4 to TRBJ2-2; 7 bases fit TRBD2. Germline CDR1 and CDR2: SGHNT and YYREEE (reference sequence). This CDR3 comprises 15 residues. V shed 6 bases and J 2 bases; nucleotides not matched to a gene: 7. CDR3 bases: TGTGCCAGCACATATTCTAGCGGCAACACCGGGGAGCTGTTTTTT. This gives the protein CASTYSSGNTGELFF.

To note about this clone: The sample contains more than one DNA sequence encoding this CDR3. The chain has TRBV10-3 and TRBJ2-5, with TRBD2 as a possible D gene (5 bases). The V gene lost 8 bases and the J gene lost 5 bases, with 6 bases spanning the gap. The CDR3 consists of 10 residues. Per germline, CDR1 ENHRY and CDR2 SYGVKD. Written as DNA, the CDR3 is TGTGCCATCGGGGAGGAGACCCAGTACTTC. It translates to CAIGEETQYF.

This clone has just a few counts. Other DNA sequences within the sample encode an identical CDR3. The V call is TRBV4-1, the J call TRBJ2-2; no clear D. The germline CDR1 and CDR2 sequences are MGHRA and YSYEKL. CDR3 length: 13 amino acids. V dropped 7 bases and J dropped 1 base, with 7 bases sitting between them. In DNA, the CDR3 is TGCGCCAGCACCGGATTGAACACCGGGGAGCTGTTTTTT. This sequence encodes CASTGLNTGELFF.

The chain is built from TRBV5-1 and TRBJ2-3; 11 bases are a match to TRBD2. The CDR3 consists of 15 residues. Unmatched junction bases numbered 5, after V lost 6 bases and J lost 2 bases. The V gene's germline CDR1 is SGHRS and CDR2 YFSETQ. DNA of the CDR3: TGCGCCAGCACACTAGCGGGAGCGATCACAGATACGCAGTATTTT. It translates to CASTLAGAITDTQYF.

The chain has TRBV7-3 and TRBJ2-7; TRBD1 agrees at 8 bases. Germline-derived CDR1 and CDR2 are SGHTA and FQGTGA. Trimming took 5 bases from V and 8 from J; bases not matched to a gene: 5. The CDR3 loop spans 12 amino acids. CDR3 in DNA: TGTGCCAGCAGCACGGACAGGGAAAAGCAGTACTTC. Its translation is CASSTDREKQYF.

This chain uses TRBV10-3 with TRBJ1-4; the D gene is possibly TRBD1 (5 bases). The CDR3 has 14 amino acids. Trimming took off 0 bases at V and 10 bases at J, with 12 bases between the two ends. Germline CDR1 ENHRY, CDR2 SYGVKD. The CDR3 spells CAISESDPGGKLFF. For the CDR3, the DNA is TGTGCCATCAGTGAGTCCGACCCCGGGGGAAAACTGTTTTTT.

The gene calls are TRBV28 and TRBJ2-6; 12 positions match TRBD1. Germline CDR1 reads MDHEN; CDR2 reads SYDVKM. The CDR3 sequence is 18 residues long. V lost 4 bases, J lost 1 base, and 5 bases stayed unmatched. The CDR3: CASSYPGQGASGANVLTF. CDR3 in DNA: TGTGCCAGCAGTTACCCGGGACAGGGGGCTTCTGGGGCCAACGTCCTGACTTTC. The full variable domain, rest sourced from reference TRBV28 and TRBJ2-6, is DVKVTQSSRYLVKRTGEKVFLECVQDMDHENMFWYRQDPGLGLRLIYFSYDVKMKEKGDIPEGYSVSREKKERFSLILESASTNQTSMYLCASSYPGQGASGANVLTFGAGSRLTVL.